Each of the 26 T cell receptor beta chains below was sequenced from the same sample in a study of T-cell memory formation after mild COVID-19. TCRdb re-called the 5' RACE reads through MiXCR, storing one row per CDR3 protein. This sample has approximately 260,000 distinct CDR3 sequences; more than 15% occur once, and the top ten carry more than 20%. Sequences were obtained from PBMCs or a T cell subset sorted from them (not recorded which). All receptors derive from a man aged 18 to 29 who had mild COVID-19 (a few samples of this study predate the infection). Cell type and time point are not known.

This clonotype showed up just a few times. The chain links TRBV6-5 to TRBJ1-6; D uncertain. This CDR3 is built from 13 residues. The germline V and J ends were trimmed by 7 bases and 9 bases, with 13 bases remaining between them. The germline V gene has CDR1 MNHEY and CDR2 SVGAGI. The CDR3 region has the DNA TGTGCCAGCAAAGGCCGGACCTTTTCACCCCTCCACTTT. It specifies CASKGRTFSPLHF.

The J gene is TRBJ1-5, the V gene TRBV7-2, with 8 bases fitting TRBD1. Germline lookup yields CDR1 SGHTA and CDR2 FQGNSA. The CDR3 has 16 amino acids. The trim removed 5 bases at V and 5 bases at J, leaving 11 bases unmatched. CDR3 DNA: TGTGCCAGCAGCGCCCCGGACAGGGTGAGGGATCAGCCCCAGCATTTT. Translating it yields CASSAPDRVRDQPQHF.

The chain employs TRBV6-2 or TRBV6-3 and TRBJ1-1, with unresolved D. Germline V lookup: CDR1 MNHEY, CDR2 SVGEGT. The CDR3 length is 14 residues. V lost 2 bases and J lost 1, with 8 bases in between. The CDR3 region is CASSYLERNTEAFF. The DNA of the CDR3 is TGTGCCAGCAGTTACCTGGAGAGGAACACTGAAGCTTTCTTT.

This clonotype was observed a handful of times. The chain uses TRBV12-3 or TRBV12-4 and TRBJ2-7; no clear D gene. The V gene lost 5 bases and the J gene lost 5 bases, with 16 bases spanning the gap. The CDR3 contains 14 residues. The CDR3 DNA is TGTGCCAGCAGTCCCGTGCCGAAGATCCACGAGCAGTACTTC. It specifies CASSPVPKIHEQYF.

The rearrangement links TRBV15 to TRBJ1-5; tentatively, D is TRBD1 (6 bases). This CDR3 is 15 amino acids long. Germline CDR1 reads LNHNV; CDR2 reads YYDKDF (reference sequence). V shed 6 bases and J shed 2 bases, with 14 bases lying between them. The CDR3 sequence is CATRAGGAGNQPQHF. CDR3 nucleotides: TGTGCCACCAGGGCGGGGGGGGCAGGCAATCAGCCCCAGCATTTT.

This clonotype was recorded a few times. The chain couples TRBV27 to TRBJ1-2; tentatively, D is TRBD1 (6 bases). This CDR3 is 13 amino acids long. The germline V gene encodes CDR1 MNHEY and CDR2 SMNVEV (reference sequence). Trimming removed 5 bases at V and 4 bases at J, with 11 bases between. The CDR3 DNA sequence: TGTGCCAGCAGTAATACAGGGATCTATGGCTACACCTTC. Protein: CASSNTGIYGYTF.

This sequence joins TRBV7-9 and TRBJ1-1; D is unclear. Germline-derived CDR1 and CDR2 are SEHNR and FQNEAQ (reference sequence). The CDR3 has 12 amino acids. V lost 1 base and J lost 7, with 7 bases in between. The CDR3 region has the DNA TGTGCCAGCAGCTTAGTTCAGATTGAAGCTTTCTTT. Amino acids: CASSLVQIEAFF.

The chain employs TRBV30 and TRBJ1-1; maybe TRBD1 (5 bases). The V and J ends lost 3 bases and 3 bases respectively, with 14 bases between them. CDR1 is GTSNPN and CDR2 is SVGIG in the germline V gene (reference sequence). The CDR3 extends over 14 amino acids. CDR3 amino acids: CAWRGGVADTEAFF. The CDR3 DNA is TGTGCCTGGAGGGGAGGGGTGGCGGACACTGAAGCTTTCTTT.

This chain joins TRBV5-6 and TRBJ2-3, with 14 bases matching TRBD2. The junction had 4 bases not matched to a gene; V was cut back by 7 bases and J by 0 bases. The CDR3 extends over 16 amino acids. Germline V gene sequence: CDR1 SGHDT, CDR2 YYEEEE. Here the CDR3 reads CASGTSGGASTDTQYF. CDR3 nucleotide sequence: TGTGCCAGCGGGACTAGCGGGGGTGCTAGCACAGATACGCAGTATTTT.

This clonotype was detected ten times or more. The chain recombines TRBV5-1 with TRBJ1-6; TRBD1 aligns across 10 bases. The CDR3 covers 14 residues. Germline CDR1 and CDR2: SGHRS and YFSETQ. The ends lost 4 bases at V and 7 bases at J; junction bases unmatched: 2. Here the CDR3 reads CASSQGQGNSPLHF. The CDR3, as DNA: TGCGCCAGCAGCCAGGGACAGGGGAATTCACCCCTCCACTTT. The entire variable domain, with the rest obtained from reference TRBV5-1 and TRBJ1-6, is as follows: KAGVTQTPRYLIKTRGQQVTLSCSPISGHRSVSWYQQTPGQGLQFLFEYFSETQRNKGNFPGRFSGRQFSNSRSEMNVSTLELGDSALYLCASSQGQGNSPLHFGNGTRLTVT.

This clonotype was picked up a small number of times. This chain uses TRBV2 with TRBJ2-7; weak D call: TRBD1 (5 bases). CDR1 SNHLY and CDR2 FYNNEI come from the germline V gene. The CDR3 is 11 amino acids. V shed 8 bases and J shed 3 bases, with 8 bases lying between them. The CDR3 reads CASGANYEQYF. The CDR3 DNA reads TGTGCCAGCGGGGCTAACTACGAGCAGTACTTC.

This clonotype occurred many times. Its ends do not fully match the called genes, so a read error is possible. The CDR3 loop is CSARVWRSYEQYF. The CDR3 DNA sequence: TGCAGTGCCAGAGTTTGGCGGAGCTACGAGCAGTACTTC. J is TRBJ2-7 and V is TRBV20-1, with no clear D. CDR3 length: 13 amino acids. Germline CDR1 is DFQATT and CDR2 is SNEGSKA (reference sequence).

The chain combines TRBV12-3 or TRBV12-4 with TRBJ2-7; maybe TRBD1 (6 bases). The V gene lost 7 bases and the J gene lost 2 bases, with 12 bases spanning the gap. CDR3 length: 13 amino acids. CDR3 protein: CASTEDSAYEQYF. The CDR3 bases are TGTGCCAGCACCGAGGACAGTGCCTACGAGCAGTACTTC.

This clonotype was detected a few times. The chain has TRBV29-1 and TRBJ1-4; no clear D. This CDR3 has 13 residues. Germline V lookup: CDR1 SQVTM, CDR2 ANQGSEA. Trimming removed 2 bases from V and 3 bases from J, with 7 bases in between. CDR3 in amino acids: CSVEYRSNEKLFF. As DNA, the CDR3 is TGCAGCGTTGAATACCGGTCTAATGAAAAACTGTTTTTT.

The chain combines TRBV5-1 with TRBJ1-5; D might be TRBD1 (5 bases). The ends were cut back, 0 bases at V and 4 bases at J, with 11 bases in the middle. This CDR3 is 15 amino acids long. Germline assignment: CDR1 SGHRS and CDR2 YFSETQ. CDR3 region: CASSLEGTGNQPQHF. The CDR3 region has the DNA TGCGCCAGCAGCTTGGAGGGGACTGGTAATCAGCCCCAGCATTTT.

The gene calls are TRBV19 and TRBJ2-3, with D maybe TRBD2 (5 bases). From germline, CDR1 is LNHDA and CDR2 SQIVND (reference sequence). V was cut by 5 bases and J by 5 bases, with 26 bases left in between. CDR3 length equals 18 residues. The CDR3 protein is CASSLNLLKSTEGDTQYF. CDR3 coding DNA: TGTGCCAGTAGTCTGAATTTACTAAAATCGACTGAGGGAGATACGCAGTATTTT.

CDR3 DNA: TGTGCCTGGGGACAGGCGAACACTGAAGCTTTCTTT. Translated: CAWGQANTEAFF. V usage is TRBV30 and J usage is TRBJ1-1, with 7 bases lining up with TRBD1. J lost 1 base, V lost 5 bases, and 1 base had no gene match. The CDR3 totals 12 residues. Germline lookup yields CDR1 GTSNPN and CDR2 SVGIG (reference sequence).

The J gene is TRBJ2-7, the V gene TRBV30, with TRBD1 matching over 9 bases. CDR3 length equals 14 residues. Per germline, CDR1 GTSNPN and CDR2 SVGIG (reference sequence). The ends lost 3 bases at V and 3 bases at J; junction bases unmatched: 6. This CDR3 is CAWSFGQGNYEQYF. DNA for the CDR3: TGTGCCTGGAGCTTCGGACAGGGGAACTACGAGCAGTACTTC.

This clonotype was detected only a few times. This sequence joins TRBV5-6 and TRBJ2-3; D call uncertain. Trimming removed 0 bases from V and 0 bases from J, with 5 bases in between. Per germline, CDR1 SGHDT and CDR2 YYEEEE. There are 14 residues in the CDR3. CDR3 coding DNA: TGTGCCAGCAGCTTGGCGAAGAGCACAGATACGCAGTATTTT. Protein product: CASSLAKSTDTQYF. The entire variable domain, with the rest obtained from reference TRBV5-6 and TRBJ2-3, is as follows: DAGVTQSPTHLIKTRGQQVTLRCSPKSGHDTVSWYQQALGQGPQFIFQYYEEEERQRGNFPDRFSGHQFPNYSSELNVNALLLGDSALYLCASSLAKSTDTQYFGPGTRLTVL.

The chain carries TRBV6-5 and TRBJ2-3, with D possibly matching TRBD2 (7 bases). The CDR3 is made up of 13 amino acids. Trimming took off 9 bases at V and 4 bases at J, with 14 bases between the two ends. Germline CDR1 MNHEY, CDR2 SVGAGI. The CDR3 loop is CASWEGGADTQYF. For the CDR3, the DNA is TGTGCCAGTTGGGAGGGGGGGGCAGATACGCAGTATTTT.

The genes are TRBV29-1 and TRBJ2-4; D remains unclear. The V gene's germline CDR1 is SQVTM and CDR2 ANQGSEA. Trimming pared 4 bases from V and 0 bases from J, leaving 7 bases between. CDR3 length equals 13 residues. In DNA form, the CDR3 reads TGCAGCGTTGTGCGGTTAGCCAAAAACATTCAGTACTTC. Translation: CSVVRLAKNIQYF.

This clonotype was seen ten or more times. The gene calls are TRBV5-1 and TRBJ2-7; D call uncertain. The CDR3 length is 14 residues. V lost 0 bases to trimming and J lost 0 bases, with 7 bases between them. Per germline, CDR1 SGHRS and CDR2 YFSETQ. CDR3 protein: CASSLVGHSYEQYF. The CDR3 DNA reads as TGCGCCAGCAGCTTGGTTGGGCACTCCTACGAGCAGTACTTC.

This clonotype was seen ten or more times. V usage is TRBV5-4 and J usage is TRBJ1-1; 8 bases are a match to TRBD1. The V and J ends lost 1 base and 1 base, in that order; junction bases with no gene match: 6. Germline CDR1 SGHNT, CDR2 YYREEE (reference sequence). The CDR3 has 16 residues. DNA for the CDR3: TGTGCCAGCAGCTTGAGCACCACAGGGGGGAACACTGAAGCTTTCTTT. The encoded protein is CASSLSTTGGNTEAFF.

The sample holds one count of this clonotype. V and J are TRBV6-1 and TRBJ1-1; no firm D call. The CDR3 is 13 amino acids. V shed 6 bases and J shed 8 bases, with 16 bases lying between them. The germline V gene encodes CDR1 MNHNS and CDR2 SASEGT. CDR3 region: CASRRIPDFEAFF. The CDR3 DNA reads as TGTGCCAGCAGACGGATCCCAGATTTCGAAGCTTTCTTT.

This clonotype was seen a few times. The rearrangement joins TRBV5-1 to TRBJ2-5, with 9 positions matching TRBD2. The CDR3 contains 16 residues. V lost 4 bases to trimming and J lost 5 bases; unmatched junction nucleotides: 12. CDR1 SGHRS and CDR2 YFSETQ come from the germline V gene. The CDR3 DNA is TGCGCCAGCAGCCCCGGAGCGGGGGGCGTTTGGGAGACCCAGTACTTC. Residues: CASSPGAGGVWETQYF. Looking up the rest from reference TRBV5-1 and TRBJ2-5 gives the full variable domain: KAGVTQTPRYLIKTRGQQVTLSCSPISGHRSVSWYQQTPGQGLQFLFEYFSETQRNKGNFPGRFSGRQFSNSRSEMNVSTLELGDSALYLCASSPGAGGVWETQYFGPGTRLLVL.

This rearrangement joins TRBV5-1 to TRBJ2-3, with 11 bases lining up with TRBD2. Germline CDR1 is SGHRS and CDR2 is YFSETQ. CDR3 length: 15 residues. Trimming removed 4 bases from V and 2 bases from J; junction bases left unmatched: 3. The CDR3 loop is CASSRSGGVTDTQYF. In DNA, the CDR3 is TGCGCCAGCAGCCGTAGCGGGGGGGTCACAGATACGCAGTATTTT.